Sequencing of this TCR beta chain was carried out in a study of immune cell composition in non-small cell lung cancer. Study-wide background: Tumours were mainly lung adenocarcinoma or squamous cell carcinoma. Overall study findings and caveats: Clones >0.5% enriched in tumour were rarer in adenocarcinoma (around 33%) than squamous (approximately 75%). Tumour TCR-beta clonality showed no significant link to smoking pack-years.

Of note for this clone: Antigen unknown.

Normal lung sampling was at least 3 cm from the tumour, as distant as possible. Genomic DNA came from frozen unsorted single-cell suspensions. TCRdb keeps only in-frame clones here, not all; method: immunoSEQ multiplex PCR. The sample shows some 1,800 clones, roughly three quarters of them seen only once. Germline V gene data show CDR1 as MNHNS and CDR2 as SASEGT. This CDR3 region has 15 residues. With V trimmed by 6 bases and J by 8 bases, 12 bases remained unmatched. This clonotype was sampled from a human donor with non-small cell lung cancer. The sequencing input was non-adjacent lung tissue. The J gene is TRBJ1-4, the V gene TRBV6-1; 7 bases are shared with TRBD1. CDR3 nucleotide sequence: TGTGCCAGCAGCCCTTCCGGGACAGAGAAGGAAAAACTGTTTTTT. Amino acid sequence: CASSPSGTEKEKLFF.